This T cell receptor (beta chain) was captured in a study of CD8+CD57+ T cells in acquired aplastic anemia. Genomic DNA templated the TCR beta VDJ and CDR3 profiling. Using its own MiXCR run on the reads, TCRdb lists one record per CDR3 protein. This repertoire shows roughly 500,000 distinct CDR3 sequences, around 32% found once; its top ten account for less than 0.85%. This CDR3 comprises 13 residues. Trimming shortened V by 4 bases and J by 0 bases, and 6 bases separated the two germline ends. From germline, CDR1 is SGHVS and CDR2 FNYEAQ. Flow cytometry had shown expanded CD8+CD57+ cells in the patients chosen for sequencing.

This TCR was recovered from a human donor with aplastic anemia. The sample was sorted CD4+, CD8+, or CD8+CD57+ T cells (not recorded which) from PBMCs. The chain links TRBV7-6 to TRBJ1-1; D call uncertain. The DNA of the CDR3 is TGTGCCAGCAGCTATAGAGTGAACACTGAAGCTTTCTTT. Its translation is CASSYRVNTEAFF.